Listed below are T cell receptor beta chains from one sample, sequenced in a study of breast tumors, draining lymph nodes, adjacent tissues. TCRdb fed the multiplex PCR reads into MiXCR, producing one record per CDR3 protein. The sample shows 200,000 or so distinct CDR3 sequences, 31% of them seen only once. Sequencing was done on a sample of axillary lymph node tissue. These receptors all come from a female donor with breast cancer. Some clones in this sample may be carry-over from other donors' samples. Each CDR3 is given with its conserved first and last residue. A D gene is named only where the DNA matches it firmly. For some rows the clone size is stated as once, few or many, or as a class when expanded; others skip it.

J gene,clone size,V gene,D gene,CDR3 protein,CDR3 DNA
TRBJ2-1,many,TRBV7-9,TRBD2,CASSFRQLAESSYNEQFF,TGTGCCAGCAGCTTTAGACAACTAGCGGAGAGCTCCTACAATGAGCAGTTCTTC
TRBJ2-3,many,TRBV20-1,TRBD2,CSARPGLSTDTQYF,TGCAGTGCTAGACCGGGACTAAGCACAGATACGCAGTATTTT
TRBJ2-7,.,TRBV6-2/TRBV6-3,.,CASSPLDSTFSYEQYF,TGTGCCAGCAGTCCCCTCGATTCGACTTTCTCCTACGAGCAGTACTTC
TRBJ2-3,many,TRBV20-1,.,CSASAGASTDTQYF,TGCAGTGCTAGTGCCGGGGCGAGCACAGATACGCAGTATTTT
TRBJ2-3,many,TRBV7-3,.,CASSLDYSTDTQYF,TGTGCCAGCAGCTTAGACTACTCCACAGATACGCAGTATTTT
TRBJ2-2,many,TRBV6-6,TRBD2,CASSYTDKSGGSGELFF,TGTGCCAGCAGTTACACGGACAAGAGCGGGGGTAGCGGGGAGCTGTTTTTT
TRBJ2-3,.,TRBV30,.,CAWTKTRASTDTQYF,TGTGCCTGGACCAAGACCCGTGCTAGCACAGATACGCAGTATTTT
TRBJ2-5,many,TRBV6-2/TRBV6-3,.,CASTKREQETQYF,TGTGCCAGCACCAAAAGGGAGCAAGAGACCCAGTACTTC
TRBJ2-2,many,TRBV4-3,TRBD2,CASSQGAGEWTGELFF,TGCGCCAGCAGCCAAGGAGCGGGAGAGTGGACCGGGGAGCTGTTTTTT
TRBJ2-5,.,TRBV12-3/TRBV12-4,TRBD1,CASSLRTGGYNETQYF,TGTGCCAGCAGTTTAAGGACAGGGGGCTACAATGAGACCCAGTACTTC
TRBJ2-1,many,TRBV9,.,CASSEGGGEQFF,TGTGCCAGCAGCGAGGGAGGGGGTGAGCAGTTCTTC
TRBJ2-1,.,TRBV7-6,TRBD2,CASSRSGRLSYNEQFF,TGTGCCAGCAGCCGTAGCGGGAGGCTTTCCTACAATGAGCAGTTCTTC
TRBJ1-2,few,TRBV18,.,CASPPDGGASGYTF,TGTGCCAGCCCACCCGACGGGGGCGCCTCCGGCTACACCTTC
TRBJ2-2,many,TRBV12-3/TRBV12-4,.,CASRDRSNTGELFF,TGTGCCAGCAGAGACAGGAGCAACACCGGGGAGCTGTTTTTT
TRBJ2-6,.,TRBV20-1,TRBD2,CRGWGGNTEAF,TGCAGGGGATGGGGGGGTAACACTGAAGCTTTC
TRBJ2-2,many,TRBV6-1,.,CASSEAVRTGELFF,TGTGCCAGCAGTGAAGCCGTCAGAACCGGGGAGCTGTTTTTT
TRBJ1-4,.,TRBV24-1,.,CATSAGRDEKLFF,TGTGCCACCAGTGCCGGGAGGGACGAAAAACTGTTTTTT
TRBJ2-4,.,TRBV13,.,CASSLAGSKNIQYF,TGTGCCAGCAGCTTAGCAGGAAGCAAAAACATTCAGTACTTC
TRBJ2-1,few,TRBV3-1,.,CASSLDTGVRGNEQFF,TGTGCCAGCAGCTTAGACACAGGGGTCCGGGGGAATGAGCAGTTCTTC
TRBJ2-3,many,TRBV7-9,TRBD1,CASSFPGGLDTQYF,TGTGCCAGCAGCTTCCCAGGGGGCTTAGATACGCAGTATTTT
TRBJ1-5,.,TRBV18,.,CASSMASSNQPQHF,TGTGCCAGCTCAATGGCCAGTAGCAATCAGCCCCAGCATTTT
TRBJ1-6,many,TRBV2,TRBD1,CASTLEAGGYSPLHF,TGTGCCAGCACCTTAGAGGCAGGGGGGTACTCACCCCTCCACTTT
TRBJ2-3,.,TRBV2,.,CASVEWRGRTDTQYF,TGTGCCAGCGTTGAGTGGCGGGGGCGCACAGATACGCAGTATTTT
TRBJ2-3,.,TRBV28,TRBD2,CASNVIAGGGGQYF,TGTGCCAGCAACGTCATAGCGGGGGGGGGCGGGCAGTATTTT
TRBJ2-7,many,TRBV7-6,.,CASSLWPEESYEQYF,TGTGCCAGCAGCTTATGGCCGGAGGAATCCTACGAGCAGTACTTC
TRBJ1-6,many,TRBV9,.,CASSVGRSSYNSPLHF,TGTGCCAGCAGCGTAGGGAGGAGCTCCTATAATTCACCCCTCCACTTT
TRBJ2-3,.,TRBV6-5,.,CASSYGGGASGTQYF,TGTGCCAGCAGTTACGGGGGGGGCGCCTCAGGTACGCAGTATTTT
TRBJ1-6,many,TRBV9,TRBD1,CASSMGQGNSPLHF,TGTGCCAGCAGCATGGGACAGGGAAATTCACCCCTCCACTTT
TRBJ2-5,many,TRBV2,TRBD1,CASSPGTGIGTQYF,TGTGCCAGCAGTCCCGGGACAGGGATCGGGACCCAGTACTTC
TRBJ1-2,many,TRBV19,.,CASRSTGRRGGDYGYTF,TGTGCCAGTCGATCGACAGGCCGGAGAGGAGGGGACTATGGCTACACCTTC
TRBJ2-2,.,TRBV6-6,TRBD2,CASSHGRGVTGELFF,TGTGCCAGCAGTCACGGCCGGGGGGTCACCGGGGAGCTGTTTTTT
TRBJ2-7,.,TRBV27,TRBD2,CASSSLAGTSYEQYF,TGTGCCAGCAGTTCGCTAGCGGGAACTTCCTACGAGCAGTACTTC
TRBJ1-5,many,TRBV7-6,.,CASSLHPGTSSNQPQHF,TGTGCCAGCAGCTTGCACCCCGGGACAAGTAGCAATCAGCCCCAGCATTTT